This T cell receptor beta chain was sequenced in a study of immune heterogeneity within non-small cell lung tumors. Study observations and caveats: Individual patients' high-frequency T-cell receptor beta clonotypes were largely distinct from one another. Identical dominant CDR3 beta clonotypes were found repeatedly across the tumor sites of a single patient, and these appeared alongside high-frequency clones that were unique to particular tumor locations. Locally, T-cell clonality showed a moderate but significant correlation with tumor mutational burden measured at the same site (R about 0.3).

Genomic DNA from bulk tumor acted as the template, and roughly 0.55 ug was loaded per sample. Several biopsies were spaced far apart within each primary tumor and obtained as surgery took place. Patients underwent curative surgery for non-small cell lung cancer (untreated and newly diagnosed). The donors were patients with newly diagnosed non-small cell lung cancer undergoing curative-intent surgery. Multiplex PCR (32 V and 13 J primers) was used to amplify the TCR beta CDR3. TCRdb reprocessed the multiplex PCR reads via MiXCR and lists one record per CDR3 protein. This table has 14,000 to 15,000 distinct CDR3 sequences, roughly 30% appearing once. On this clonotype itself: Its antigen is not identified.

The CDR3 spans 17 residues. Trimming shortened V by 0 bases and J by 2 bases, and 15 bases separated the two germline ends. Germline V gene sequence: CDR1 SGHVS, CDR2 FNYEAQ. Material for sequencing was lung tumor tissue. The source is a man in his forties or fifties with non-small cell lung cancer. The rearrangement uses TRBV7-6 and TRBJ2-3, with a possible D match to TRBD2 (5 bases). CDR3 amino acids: CASSLASSPFFTDTQYF. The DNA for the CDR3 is TGTGCCAGCAGCTTAGCCTCTAGCCCGTTTTTCACAGATACGCAGTATTTT.